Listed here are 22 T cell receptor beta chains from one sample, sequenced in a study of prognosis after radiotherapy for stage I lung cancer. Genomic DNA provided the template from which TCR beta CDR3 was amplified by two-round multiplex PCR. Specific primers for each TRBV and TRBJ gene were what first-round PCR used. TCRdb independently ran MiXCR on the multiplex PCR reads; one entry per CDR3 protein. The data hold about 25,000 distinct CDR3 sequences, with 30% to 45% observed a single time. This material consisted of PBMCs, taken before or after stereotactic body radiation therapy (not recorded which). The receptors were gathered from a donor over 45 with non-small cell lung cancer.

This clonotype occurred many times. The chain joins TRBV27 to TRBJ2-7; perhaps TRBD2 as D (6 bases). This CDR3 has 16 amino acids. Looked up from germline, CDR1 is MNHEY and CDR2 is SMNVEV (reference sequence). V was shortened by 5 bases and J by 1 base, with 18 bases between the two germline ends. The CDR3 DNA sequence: TGTGCCAGCAGTCACTCCCTTCGGGAGTCGTCCTACGAGCAGTACTTC. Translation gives CASSHSLRESSYEQYF.

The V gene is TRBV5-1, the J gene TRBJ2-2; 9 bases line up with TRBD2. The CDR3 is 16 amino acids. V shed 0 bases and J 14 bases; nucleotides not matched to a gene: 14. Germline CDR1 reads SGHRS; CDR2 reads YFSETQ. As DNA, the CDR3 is TGCGCCAGCAGCTTGGGACTAGCGGCGAACACCGTGGATCTGTTTTTT. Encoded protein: CASSLGLAANTVDLFF.

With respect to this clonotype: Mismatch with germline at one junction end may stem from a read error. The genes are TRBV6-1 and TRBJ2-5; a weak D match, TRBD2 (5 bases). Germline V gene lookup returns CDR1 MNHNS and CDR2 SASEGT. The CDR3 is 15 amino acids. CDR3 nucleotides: TGTGCCAGCAGTGAAGTCCGGGGATCACAAGATACCCAGTACTTC. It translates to CASSEVRGSQDTQYF.

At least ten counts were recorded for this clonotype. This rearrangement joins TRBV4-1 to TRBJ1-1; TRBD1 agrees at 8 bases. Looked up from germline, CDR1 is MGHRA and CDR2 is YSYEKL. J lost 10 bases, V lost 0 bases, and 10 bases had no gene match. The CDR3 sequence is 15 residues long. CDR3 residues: CASSQEQGGTLGAFF. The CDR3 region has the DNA TGCGCCAGCAGCCAAGAACAGGGGGGAACACTGGGAGCTTTCTTT.

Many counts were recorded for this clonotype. CDR3 DNA: TGCGCCAGCAGCTTGGGGCAGGGGATGGGCGCTGAAGCTTTCTTT. It encodes CASSLGQGMGAEAFF. This chain connects TRBV5-1 to TRBJ1-1; D is possibly TRBD1 (6 bases). Trimming stripped 0 bases from V and 6 bases from J, with 15 bases between. The CDR3 is made up of 15 amino acids. Germline V gives CDR1 SGHRS, CDR2 YFSETQ.

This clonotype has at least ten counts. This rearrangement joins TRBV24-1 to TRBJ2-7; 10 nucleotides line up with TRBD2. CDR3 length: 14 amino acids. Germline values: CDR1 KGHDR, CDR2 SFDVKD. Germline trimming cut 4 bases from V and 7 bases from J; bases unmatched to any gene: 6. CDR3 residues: CATSEGTSAREQYF. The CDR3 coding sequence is TGTGCCACCAGTGAAGGGACTAGCGCGCGGGAGCAGTACTTC.

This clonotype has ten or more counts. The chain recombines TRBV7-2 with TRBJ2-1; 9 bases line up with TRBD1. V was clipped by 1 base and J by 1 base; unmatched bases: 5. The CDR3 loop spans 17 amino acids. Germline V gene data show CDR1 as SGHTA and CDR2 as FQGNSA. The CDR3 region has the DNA TGTGCCAGCAGCTTAGTGGGGGGACAGGGATCCTACAATGAGCAGTTCTTC. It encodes CASSLVGGQGSYNEQFF.

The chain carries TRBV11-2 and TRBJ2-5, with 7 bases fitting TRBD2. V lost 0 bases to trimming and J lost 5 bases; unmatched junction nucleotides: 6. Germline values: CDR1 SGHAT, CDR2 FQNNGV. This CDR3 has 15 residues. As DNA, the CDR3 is TGTGCCAGCAGCTTAGATGGGAGGGGAGGTGAGACCCAGTACTTC. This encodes CASSLDGRGGETQYF.

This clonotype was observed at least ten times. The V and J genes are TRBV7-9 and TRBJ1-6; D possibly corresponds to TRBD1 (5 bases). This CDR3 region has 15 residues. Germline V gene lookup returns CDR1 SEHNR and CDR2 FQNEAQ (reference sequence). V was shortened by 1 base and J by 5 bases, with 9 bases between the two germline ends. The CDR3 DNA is TGTGCCAGCAGCTTAGGCGGGGGGAATAATTCACCCCTCCACTTT. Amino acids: CASSLGGGNNSPLHF.

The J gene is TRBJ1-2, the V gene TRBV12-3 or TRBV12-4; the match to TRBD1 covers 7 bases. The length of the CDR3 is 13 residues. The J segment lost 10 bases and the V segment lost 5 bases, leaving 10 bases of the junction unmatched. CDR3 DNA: TGTGCCAGCAGTGTGGGGCAGGGGGATGTCTACACCTTC. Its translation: CASSVGQGDVYTF.

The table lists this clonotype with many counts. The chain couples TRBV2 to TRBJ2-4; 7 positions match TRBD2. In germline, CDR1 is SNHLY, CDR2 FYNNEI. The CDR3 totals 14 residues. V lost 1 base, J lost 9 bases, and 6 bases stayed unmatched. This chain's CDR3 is CASSEGLAGGIQYF. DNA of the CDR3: TGTGCCAGCAGTGAAGGACTAGCCGGGGGCATTCAGTACTTC.

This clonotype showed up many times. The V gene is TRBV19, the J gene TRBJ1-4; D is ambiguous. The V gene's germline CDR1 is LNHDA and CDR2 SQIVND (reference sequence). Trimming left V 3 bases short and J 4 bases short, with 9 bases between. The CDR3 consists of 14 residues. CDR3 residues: CASSIQTSNEKLFF. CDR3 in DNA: TGTGCCAGTAGTATTCAGACAAGTAATGAAAAACTGTTTTTT.

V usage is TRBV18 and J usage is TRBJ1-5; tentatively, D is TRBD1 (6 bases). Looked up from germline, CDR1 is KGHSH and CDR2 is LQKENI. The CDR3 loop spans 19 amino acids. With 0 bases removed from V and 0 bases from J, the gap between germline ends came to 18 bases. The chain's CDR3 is CASSPPVGAGGDSNQPQHF. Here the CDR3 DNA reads TGTGCCAGCTCACCACCGGTAGGTGCGGGGGGCGATAGCAATCAGCCCCAGCATTTT.

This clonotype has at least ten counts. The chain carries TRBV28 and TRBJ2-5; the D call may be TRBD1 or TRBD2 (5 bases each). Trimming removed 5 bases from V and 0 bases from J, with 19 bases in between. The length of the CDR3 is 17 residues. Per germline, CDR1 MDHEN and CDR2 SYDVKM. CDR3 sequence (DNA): TGTGCCAGCAGTGGGACGGTTGGGGAAAGAAACCAAGAGACCCAGTACTTC. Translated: CASSGTVGERNQETQYF. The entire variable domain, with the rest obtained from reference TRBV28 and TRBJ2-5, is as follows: DVKVTQSSRYLVKRTGEKVFLECVQDMDHENMFWYRQDPGLGLRLIYFSYDVKMKEKGDIPEGYSVSREKKERFSLILESASTNQTSMYLCASSGTVGERNQETQYFGPGTRLLVL.

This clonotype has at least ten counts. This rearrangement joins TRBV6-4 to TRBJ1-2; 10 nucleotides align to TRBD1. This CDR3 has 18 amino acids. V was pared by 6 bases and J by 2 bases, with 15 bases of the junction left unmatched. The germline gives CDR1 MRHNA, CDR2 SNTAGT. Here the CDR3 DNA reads TGTGCCAGCAGGAAGGGAGACAGGGGGCATTTTTCAAACTATGGCTACACCTTC. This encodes CASRKGDRGHFSNYGYTF.

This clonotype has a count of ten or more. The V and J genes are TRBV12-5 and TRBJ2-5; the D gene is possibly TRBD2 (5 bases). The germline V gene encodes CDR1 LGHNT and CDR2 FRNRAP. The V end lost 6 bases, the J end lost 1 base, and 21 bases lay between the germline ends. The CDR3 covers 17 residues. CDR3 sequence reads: CASGHGGPSRGQETQYF. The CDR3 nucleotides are TGTGCTAGTGGCCATGGTGGGCCTAGCCGGGGCCAAGAGACCCAGTACTTC.

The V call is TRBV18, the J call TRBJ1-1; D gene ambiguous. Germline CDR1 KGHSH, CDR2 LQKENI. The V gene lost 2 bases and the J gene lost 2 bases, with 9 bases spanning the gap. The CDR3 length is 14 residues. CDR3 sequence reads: CASSPRADNTEAFF. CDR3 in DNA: TGTGCCAGCTCACCAAGGGCGGATAACACTGAAGCTTTCTTT.

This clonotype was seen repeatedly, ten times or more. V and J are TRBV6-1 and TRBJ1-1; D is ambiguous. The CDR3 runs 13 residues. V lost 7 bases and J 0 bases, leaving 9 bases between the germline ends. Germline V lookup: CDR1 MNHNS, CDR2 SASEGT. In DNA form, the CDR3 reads TGTGCCAGCAACCGGCTTATGAACACTGAAGCTTTCTTT. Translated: CASNRLMNTEAFF.

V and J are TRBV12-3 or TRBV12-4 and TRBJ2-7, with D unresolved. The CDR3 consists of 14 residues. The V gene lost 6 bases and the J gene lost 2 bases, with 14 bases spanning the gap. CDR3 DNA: TGTGCCAGCAGGCAAGGCTCCCGTCCCTACGAGCAGTACTTC. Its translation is CASRQGSRPYEQYF.

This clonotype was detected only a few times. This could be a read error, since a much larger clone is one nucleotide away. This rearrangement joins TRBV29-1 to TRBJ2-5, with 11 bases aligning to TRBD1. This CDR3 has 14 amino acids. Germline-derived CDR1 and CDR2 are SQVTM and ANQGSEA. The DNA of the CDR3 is TGCATCGTCATTCCGGGACAGGGGGGAGAGACCCAGTACTTC. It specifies CIVIPGQGGETQYF. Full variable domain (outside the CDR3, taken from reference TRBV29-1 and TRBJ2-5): SAVISQKPSRDICQRGTSLTIQCQVDSQVTMMFWYRQQPGQSLTLIATANQGSEATYESGFVIDKFPISRPNLTFSTLTVSNMSPEDSSIYLCIVIPGQGGETQYFGPGTRLLVL.

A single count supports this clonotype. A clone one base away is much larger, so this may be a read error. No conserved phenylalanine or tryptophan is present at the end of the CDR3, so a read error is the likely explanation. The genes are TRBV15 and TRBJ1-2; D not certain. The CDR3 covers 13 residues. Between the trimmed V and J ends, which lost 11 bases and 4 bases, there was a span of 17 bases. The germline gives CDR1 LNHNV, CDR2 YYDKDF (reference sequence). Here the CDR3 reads CAASMYRAYGYTS. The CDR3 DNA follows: TGTGCCGCGAGCATGTATAGAGCCTATGGCTACACCTCC.

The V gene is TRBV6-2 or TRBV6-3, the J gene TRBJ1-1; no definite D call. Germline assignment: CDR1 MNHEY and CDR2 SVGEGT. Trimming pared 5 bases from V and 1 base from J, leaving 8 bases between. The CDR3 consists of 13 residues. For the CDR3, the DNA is TGTGCCAGCAGTGACGTACGGAACACTGAAGCTTTCTTT. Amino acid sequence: CASSDVRNTEAFF.